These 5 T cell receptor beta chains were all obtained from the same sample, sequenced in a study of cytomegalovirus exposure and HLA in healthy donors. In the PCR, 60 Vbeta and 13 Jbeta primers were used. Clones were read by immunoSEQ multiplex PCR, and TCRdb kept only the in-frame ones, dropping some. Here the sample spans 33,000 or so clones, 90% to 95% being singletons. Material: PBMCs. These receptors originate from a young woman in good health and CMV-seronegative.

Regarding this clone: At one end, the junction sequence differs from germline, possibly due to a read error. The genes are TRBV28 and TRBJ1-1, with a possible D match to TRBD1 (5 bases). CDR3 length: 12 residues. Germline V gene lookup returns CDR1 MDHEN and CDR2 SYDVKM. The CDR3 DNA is TGTGCCAGCACGAATCTGGACACTGAAGCCTTCTTT. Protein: CASTNLDTEAFF.

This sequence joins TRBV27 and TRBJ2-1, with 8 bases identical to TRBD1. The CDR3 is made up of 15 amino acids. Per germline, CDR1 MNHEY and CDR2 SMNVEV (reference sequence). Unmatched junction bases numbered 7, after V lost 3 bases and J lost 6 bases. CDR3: CASSLATGVPNEQFF. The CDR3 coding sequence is TGTGCCAGCAGTTTGGCGACAGGGGTACCCAATGAGCAGTTCTTC.

CDR3 in DNA: TGCGCCAGCAGCTTCGCCCCCGGGACAGGGGAAGAGACCCAGTACTTC. The encoded protein is CASSFAPGTGEETQYF. The chain links TRBV5-1 to TRBJ2-5, with 10 bases fitting TRBD1. V shed 2 bases and J 3 bases; nucleotides not matched to a gene: 7. This CDR3 has 16 residues. Germline loops: CDR1 SGHRS, CDR2 YFSETQ.

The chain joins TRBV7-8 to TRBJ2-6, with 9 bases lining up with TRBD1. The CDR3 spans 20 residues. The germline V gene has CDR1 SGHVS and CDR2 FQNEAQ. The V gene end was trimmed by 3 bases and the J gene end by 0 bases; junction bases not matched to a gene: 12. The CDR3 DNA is TGTGCCAGCAGCTTGAAACGACAGGGGGATTTAACCTCTGGGGCCAACGTCCTGACTTTC. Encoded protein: CASSLKRQGDLTSGANVLTF.

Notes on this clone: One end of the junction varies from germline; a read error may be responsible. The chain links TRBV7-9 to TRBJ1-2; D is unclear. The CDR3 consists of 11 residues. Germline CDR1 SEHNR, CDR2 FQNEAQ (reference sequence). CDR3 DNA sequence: TGTTCCAGCAGCGGGGAGTGGGGCTACACCTTC. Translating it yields CSSSGEWGYTF.